Following are 25 T cell receptor beta chains from one sample sequenced in a study of beta chain features in type 1 diabetes. Every isolated RNA sample was fully reverse transcribed, so sequencing captured expressed TCRB transcripts. The method was immunoSEQ multiplex PCR; TCRdb's version includes in-frame clones alone and lacks a portion of them. The profile covers 450,000 to 550,000 clones, with around 28% appearing a single time and about 0.06% taken by the ten largest. The sample consisted of naive CD4+ T cells from blood. The receptors here all came from a man younger than 35 in good health.

The table lists this clone with a few counts. V usage is TRBV29-1 and J usage is TRBJ1-2; maybe TRBD1 (5 bases). CDR3 length equals 14 residues. Trimming removed 3 bases from V and 5 bases from J, with 16 bases in between. Looked up from germline, CDR1 is SQVTM and CDR2 is ANQGSEA. The CDR3 reads CSVDNGERGYGYTF. The CDR3 bases are TGCAGCGTTGACAACGGTGAAAGGGGATATGGCTACACCTTC.

The chain links TRBV6-5 to TRBJ1-2; 7 bases line up with TRBD1. The CDR3 is 15 amino acids. Germline CDR1 is MNHEY and CDR2 is SVGAGI. The J segment lost 4 bases and the V segment lost 5 bases, leaving 10 bases of the junction unmatched. The CDR3 spells CASSALGQQIYGYTF. The CDR3 DNA reads TGTGCCAGCAGTGCCTTGGGACAGCAAATCTATGGCTACACCTTC.

The chain employs TRBV7-2 and TRBJ2-7; no definite D call. Germline V gene sequence: CDR1 SGHTA, CDR2 FQGNSA. This CDR3 has 12 residues. Deletions cut 3 bases from V and 4 bases from J, with 7 bases between. CDR3 amino acids: CASSFGRYEQYF. Written as DNA, the CDR3 is TGTGCCAGCAGCTTTGGAAGGTACGAGCAGTACTTC. The full variable domain, its missing parts supplied by reference TRBV7-2 and TRBJ2-7, is GAGVSQSPSNKVTEKGKDVELRCDPISGHTALYWYRQSLGQGLEFLIYFQGNSAPDKSGLPSDRFSAERTGGSVSTLTIQRTQQEDSAVYLCASSFGRYEQYFGPGTRLTVT.

This clone was counted a few times. The chain couples TRBV7-2 to TRBJ2-7; 9 bases are a match to TRBD1. The CDR3 has 15 amino acids. Germline CDR1 is SGHTA and CDR2 is FQGNSA. Trimming at V came to 1 base and at J to 3 bases, leaving 4 bases not matched to a gene. This CDR3 is CASSLVGQGIYEQYF. CDR3 DNA sequence: TGTGCCAGCAGCTTAGTGGGACAGGGCATCTACGAGCAGTACTTC.

This clone was recorded once. This chain links TRBV30 with TRBJ2-2, with TRBD2 matching 11 bases. Germline V gene lookup returns CDR1 GTSNPN and CDR2 SVGIG (reference sequence). The CDR3 runs to 15 residues. V was clipped by 3 bases and J by 6 bases; unmatched bases: 6. In DNA form, the CDR3 reads TGTGCCTGGAGGTATAAACTAGCGGGAGCCGGGGAGCTGTTTTTT. Translation gives CAWRYKLAGAGELFF.

The chain recombines TRBV28 with TRBJ2-1, with TRBD1 matching over 7 bases. Germline-derived CDR1 and CDR2 are MDHEN and SYDVKM. With V trimmed by 6 bases and J by 8 bases, 4 bases remained unmatched. This CDR3 spans 12 amino acids. CDR3: CASSPQGYEQFF. CDR3 nucleotides: TGTGCCAGCAGCCCACAGGGGTATGAGCAGTTCTTC.

The chain couples TRBV9 to TRBJ1-1; 8 nucleotides agree with TRBD1. The length of the CDR3 is 15 residues. The V gene's germline CDR1 is SGDLS and CDR2 YYNGEE. Trimming removed 3 bases from V and 1 base from J; junction bases left unmatched: 5. CDR3 nucleotide sequence: TGTGCCAGCAGCGCCGCTGGACAGGGGAACACTGAAGCTTTCTTT. This sequence encodes CASSAAGQGNTEAFF.

This sequence joins TRBV4-1 and TRBJ1-1; D perhaps matches TRBD1 (5 bases). The CDR3 has 14 residues. The V gene lost 4 bases and the J gene lost 0 bases, with 9 bases spanning the gap. The germline V gene has CDR1 MGHRA and CDR2 YSYEKL. CDR3 DNA sequence: TGCGCCAGCAGCCGGGAGACAGTGAACACTGAAGCTTTCTTT. Translation gives CASSRETVNTEAFF.

This chain links TRBV6-5 with TRBJ2-1; D may be TRBD2 (6 bases). Trimming left V 3 bases short and J 14 bases short, with 14 bases between. This CDR3 comprises 12 residues. CDR1 and CDR2 from the germline V gene are MNHEY and SVGAGI. The CDR3 is CASSYPRGMEFF. The DNA for the CDR3 is TGTGCCAGCAGTTATCCCCGGGGGATGGAGTTCTTC.

V and J are TRBV30 and TRBJ1-2; weak D call: TRBD1 (6 bases). The length of the CDR3 is 12 residues. V was pared by 3 bases and J by 8 bases, with 13 bases between. Germline lookup yields CDR1 GTSNPN and CDR2 SVGIG (reference sequence). The CDR3 nucleotides are TGTGCCTGGAGCAGGGGATCGTTCGGCTACACCTTC. Translating gives CAWSRGSFGYTF.

The chain couples TRBV30 to TRBJ1-2; D ambiguous. Germline CDR1 is GTSNPN and CDR2 is SVGIG (reference sequence). The V end was cut by 5 bases, the J end by 7 bases, with 11 bases between. The CDR3 sequence is 11 residues long. The CDR3 loop is CAWGRDRGYTF. CDR3 nucleotide sequence: TGTGCCTGGGGCCGTGATCGTGGCTACACCTTC. The full variable domain, completed using reference TRBV30 and TRBJ1-2, is SQTIHQWPATLVQPVGSPLSLECTVEGTSNPNLYWYRQAAGRGLQLLFYSVGIGQISSEVPQNLSASRPQDRQFILSSKKLLLSDSGFYLCAWGRDRGYTFGSGTRLTVV.

This clone was counted only a few times. V gene TRBV9 combines with J gene TRBJ2-2, with D perhaps matching TRBD2 (6 bases). Germline V gives CDR1 SGDLS, CDR2 YYNGEE. V gave up 0 bases and J gave up 0 bases, with 9 bases separating them. The CDR3 extends over 16 amino acids. The CDR3: CASSVGGLPNTGELFF. The CDR3 nucleotides are TGTGCCAGCAGCGTAGGGGGACTCCCGAACACCGGGGAGCTGTTTTTT.

V is TRBV5-6 and J is TRBJ2-3, with D perhaps being TRBD1 or TRBD2 (5 bases each). The germline V gene has CDR1 SGHDT and CDR2 YYEEEE. The CDR3 runs 13 residues. V was clipped by 3 bases and J by 4 bases, with 9 bases between them. The CDR3 reads CASSWQGADTQYF. The DNA of the CDR3 is TGTGCCAGCAGCTGGCAGGGAGCAGATACGCAGTATTTT.

The V call is TRBV15, the J call TRBJ2-7, with 12 nucleotides matching TRBD2. Germline V CDR1 and CDR2: LNHNV, YYDKDF (reference sequence). Trimming cost V 4 bases and J 1 base; bases outside gene matches: 5. This CDR3 spans 16 amino acids. DNA for the CDR3: TGTGCCACCAGCACCTTCGGACTAGCGGGGTCCTACGAGCAGTACTTC. As protein: CATSTFGLAGSYEQYF. Complete variable domain (other parts from reference TRBV15 and TRBJ2-7): DAMVIQNPRYQVTQFGKPVTLSCSQTLNHNVMYWYQQKSSQAPKLLFHYYDKDFNNEADTPDNFQSRRPNTSFCFLDIRSPGLGDTAMYLCATSTFGLAGSYEQYFGPGTRLTVT.

The genes are TRBV7-2 and TRBJ2-3, with 13 bases that match TRBD2. Germline V CDR1 and CDR2: SGHTA, FQGNSA. J lost 2 bases, V lost 5 bases, and 4 bases had no gene match. This CDR3 has 16 amino acids. CDR3 amino acids: CASSRTSGGNTDTQYF. The CDR3 DNA sequence: TGTGCCAGCAGCCGGACTAGCGGGGGAAACACAGATACGCAGTATTTT.

This clone has just a few counts. The rearrangement links TRBV29-1 to TRBJ2-5; TRBD2 agrees at 11 bases. The CDR3 runs to 14 residues. Per germline, CDR1 SQVTM and CDR2 ANQGSEA. J gave up 3 bases and V 8 bases, and 8 bases lay outside the gene matches. CDR3 in amino acids: CSTRLAGFKETQYF. CDR3 coding DNA: TGCAGCACAAGACTAGCGGGATTTAAAGAGACCCAGTACTTC. The full variable domain, with the rest looked up from reference TRBV29-1 and TRBJ2-5, is SAVISQKPSRDICQRGTSLTIQCQVDSQVTMMFWYRQQPGQSLTLIATANQGSEATYESGFVIDKFPISRPNLTFSTLTVSNMSPEDSSIYLCSTRLAGFKETQYFGPGTRLLVL.

The chain uses TRBV6-1 and TRBJ2-5; no firm D call. V was pared by 9 bases and J by 4 bases, with 9 bases between. CDR3 length: 11 residues. Germline V gene lookup returns CDR1 MNHNS and CDR2 SASEGT. CDR3 DNA sequence: TGTGCCAGTAAAAGGGTAGAGACCCAGTACTTC. Translation: CASKRVETQYF.

This sequence joins TRBV29-1 and TRBJ2-5; 9 bases line up with TRBD2. Unmatched junction bases numbered 13, after V lost 3 bases and J lost 5 bases. Germline CDR1 reads SQVTM; CDR2 reads ANQGSEA. The length of the CDR3 is 16 residues. DNA of the CDR3: TGCAGCGTTGATAACGCCGGCGGGAGGGCCTGGGAGACCCAGTACTTC. This sequence encodes CSVDNAGGRAWETQYF.

This clone has just a few counts. This chain connects TRBV7-2 to TRBJ2-3; D gene uncertain. Germline V gene lookup returns CDR1 SGHTA and CDR2 FQGNSA. V was cut by 1 base and J by 2 bases, with 7 bases left in between. This CDR3 comprises 14 residues. The CDR3: CASSLGSVTDTQYF. CDR3 nucleotides: TGTGCCAGCAGCTTAGGGTCGGTCACAGATACGCAGTATTTT.

This clone showed up just a few times. Distinct nucleotide sequences in the sample also encode this CDR3. The chain is built from TRBV30 and TRBJ1-1, with D uncertain. The CDR3 has 12 residues. Germline CDR1 is GTSNPN and CDR2 is SVGIG (reference sequence). V dropped 5 bases and J dropped 0 bases, with 7 bases sitting between them. CDR3 sequence reads: CAWGRLNTEAFF. As DNA, the CDR3 is TGTGCCTGGGGGAGATTGAACACTGAAGCTTTCTTT.

This clone has a handful of counts. The V and J genes are TRBV25-1 and TRBJ1-1; D not resolved. The CDR3 runs to 13 residues. In germline, CDR1 is MGHDK, CDR2 SYGVNS. The V gene lost 0 bases and the J gene lost 6 bases, with 8 bases spanning the gap. For the CDR3, the DNA is TGTGCCAGCAGTGAATACGGGAGGCCTGAAGCTTTCTTT. Amino acid sequence: CASSEYGRPEAFF.

The chain couples TRBV7-8 to TRBJ2-2; TRBD1 might be the D (6 bases). V gave up 0 bases and J gave up 1 base, with 12 bases separating them. This CDR3 has 17 amino acids. CDR1 and CDR2 (germline): SGHVS, FQNEAQ. CDR3 protein: CASSLARATGNTGELFF. CDR3 sequence (DNA): TGTGCCAGCAGCTTAGCAAGGGCGACAGGGAACACCGGGGAGCTGTTTTTT.

This chain uses TRBV9 with TRBJ2-3; the D gene is possibly TRBD2 (5 bases). The CDR3 is 20 residues long. Germline V lookup: CDR1 SGDLS, CDR2 YYNGEE. V dropped 0 bases and J dropped 2 bases, with 25 bases sitting between them. The CDR3: CASSVASRAGSPTYTDTQYF. DNA of the CDR3: TGTGCCAGCAGCGTAGCCTCCCGTGCGGGCAGCCCTACCTACACAGATACGCAGTATTTT.

In its sample, this clone was seen a few times. V and J are TRBV4-3 and TRBJ1-2, with TRBD1 matching over 7 bases. The CDR3 has 14 amino acids. The germline CDR1 and CDR2 sequences are LGHNA and YSLEER. Trimming cost V 0 bases and J 11 bases; bases outside gene matches: 9. CDR3 coding DNA: TGCGCCAGCAGCCAAGAGAGGCCCGGGACAGATTACACCTTC. Translation gives CASSQERPGTDYTF.

The count of this clone is one. This same CDR3 is encoded by further DNA sequences in the sample. V gene TRBV9 combines with J gene TRBJ2-7; the match to TRBD1 covers 8 bases. The germline gives CDR1 SGDLS, CDR2 YYNGEE. The CDR3 is made up of 14 amino acids. V lost 0 bases to trimming and J lost 2 bases; unmatched junction nucleotides: 1. CDR3 nucleotide sequence: TGTGCCAGCAGCGTAGGGACAGGGACCTACGAGCAGTACTTC. This gives the protein CASSVGTGTYEQYF.